This paragraph reports one T cell receptor (beta chain). Trimming took 6 bases from V and 3 from J, leaving 18 bases between them. The CDR3 is 15 residues long. Looked up from germline, CDR1 is LNHDA and CDR2 is SQIVND (reference sequence). The sample is drawn from a study of cytomegalovirus exposure and HLA in healthy donors. The PCR made use of 60 Vbeta and 13 Jbeta primers. Profiled with immunoSEQ multiplex PCR; TCRdb holds only in-frame clones, not every one. The sample lists around 170,000 clones; around 80% were seen once. V and J are TRBV19 and TRBJ2-7, with D tentatively TRBD2 (6 bases). The source is a man aged 35-49 years in good health and CMV-seronegative. Material: PBMCs. CDR3 nucleotide sequence: TGTGCCAGTAGCCTGGGATGGGGGGTGGGCTACGAGCAGTACTTC. Translating gives CASSLGWGVGYEQYF.